This record covers a single TCR beta chain. Its cognate antigen is unknown. The CDR3 extends over 14 amino acids. Trimming took off 2 bases at V and 2 bases at J, with 9 bases between the two ends. Germline values: CDR1 SEHNR, CDR2 FQNEAQ (reference sequence). TCRdb's table, derived via immunoSEQ multiplex PCR, lists solely in-frame clones and lacks some. The sample yields 130,000 to 150,000 clones, roughly nine tenths seen once. This sample is part of a study of T cell responses to AZD1222 COVID-19 vaccine. Study results and limitations: CD4 TCRs linked to vaccination spanned spike, dominating at 160-218 and 743-854. Without day 14 samples, only post-peak T cell repertoires were studied. Mostly white British, mostly female donors; authors suggested clonal diversity may be underestimated.

The chain combines TRBV7-9 with TRBJ1-1, with a weak D call TRBD1 (5 bases). The source is an adult in good health. The material was peripheral blood, obtained on day 0 of AZD1222 vaccination. In nucleotides, the CDR3 is TGTGCCAGCAGCTTAAGGCAGGGTAACACTGAAGCTTTCTTT. Its translation: CASSLRQGNTEAFF.